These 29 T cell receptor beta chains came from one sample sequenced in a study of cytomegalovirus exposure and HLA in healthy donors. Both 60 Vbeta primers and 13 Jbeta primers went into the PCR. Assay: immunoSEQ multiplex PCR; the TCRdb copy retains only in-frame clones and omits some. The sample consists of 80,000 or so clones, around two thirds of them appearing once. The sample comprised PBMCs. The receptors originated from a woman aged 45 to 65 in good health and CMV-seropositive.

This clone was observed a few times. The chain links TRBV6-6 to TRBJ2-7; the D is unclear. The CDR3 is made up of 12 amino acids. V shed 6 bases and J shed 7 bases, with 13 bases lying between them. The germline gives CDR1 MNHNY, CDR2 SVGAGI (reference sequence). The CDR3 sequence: CASSLRLGEQYV. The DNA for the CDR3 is TGTGCCAGCAGCCTTCGACTTGGAGAGCAGTACGTC.

CDR3 in DNA: TGTGCCTTGGGACAGGGAGAAAATGAGCAGTTCTTC. Translating it yields CALGQGENEQFF. The V gene is TRBV30, the J gene TRBJ2-1; 9 nucleotides align to TRBD1. V trimming: 7 bases; J trimming: 7 bases; junction bases outside the gene matches: 5. Germline V gives CDR1 GTSNPN, CDR2 SVGIG (reference sequence). The CDR3 is 12 residues long. The entire variable domain, with the rest obtained from reference TRBV30 and TRBJ2-1, is as follows: SQTIHQWPATLVQPVGSPLSLECTVEGTSNPNLYWYRQAAGRGLQLLFYSVGIGQISSEVPQNLSASRPQDRQFILSSKKLLLSDSGFYLCALGQGENEQFFGPGTRLTVL.

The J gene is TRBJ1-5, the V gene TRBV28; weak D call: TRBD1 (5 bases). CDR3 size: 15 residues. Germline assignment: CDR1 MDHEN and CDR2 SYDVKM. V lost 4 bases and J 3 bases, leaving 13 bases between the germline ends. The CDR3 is CASSSDRVVNQPQHF. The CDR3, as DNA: TGTGCCAGCAGTTCCGACAGAGTGGTCAATCAGCCCCAGCATTTT. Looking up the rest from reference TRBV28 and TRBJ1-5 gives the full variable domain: DVKVTQSSRYLVKRTGEKVFLECVQDMDHENMFWYRQDPGLGLRLIYFSYDVKMKEKGDIPEGYSVSREKKERFSLILESASTNQTSMYLCASSSDRVVNQPQHFGDGTRLSIL.

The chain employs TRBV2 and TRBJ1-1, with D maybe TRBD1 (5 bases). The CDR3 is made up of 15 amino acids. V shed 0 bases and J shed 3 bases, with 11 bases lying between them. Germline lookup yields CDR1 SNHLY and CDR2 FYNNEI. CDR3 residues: CASSEAGDVDTEAFF. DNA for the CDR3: TGTGCCAGCAGTGAAGCAGGGGATGTAGACACTGAAGCTTTCTTT.

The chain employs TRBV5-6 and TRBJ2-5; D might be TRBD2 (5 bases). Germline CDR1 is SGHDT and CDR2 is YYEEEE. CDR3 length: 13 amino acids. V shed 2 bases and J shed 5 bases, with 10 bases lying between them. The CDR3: CASSLGWRETQYF. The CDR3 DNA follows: TGTGCCAGCAGCTTAGGCTGGAGGGAGACCCAGTACTTC.

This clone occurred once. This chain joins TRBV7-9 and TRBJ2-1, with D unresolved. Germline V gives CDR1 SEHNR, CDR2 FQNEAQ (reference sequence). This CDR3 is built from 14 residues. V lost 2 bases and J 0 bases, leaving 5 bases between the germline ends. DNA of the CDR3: TGTGCCAGCAGCTTAACAGCCTCCTACAATGAGCAGTTCTTC. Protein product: CASSLTASYNEQFF.

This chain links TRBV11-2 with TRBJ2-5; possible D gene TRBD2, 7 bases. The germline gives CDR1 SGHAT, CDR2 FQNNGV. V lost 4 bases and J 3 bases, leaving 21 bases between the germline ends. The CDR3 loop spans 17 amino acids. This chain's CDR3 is CASSSPRGGALKETQYF. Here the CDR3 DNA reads TGTGCCAGCAGCTCTCCAAGAGGGGGGGCATTGAAAGAGACCCAGTACTTC.

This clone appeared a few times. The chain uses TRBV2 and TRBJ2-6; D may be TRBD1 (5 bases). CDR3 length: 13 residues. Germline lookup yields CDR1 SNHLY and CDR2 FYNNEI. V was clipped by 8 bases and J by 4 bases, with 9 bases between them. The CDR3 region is CASYRMGANVLTF. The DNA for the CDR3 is TGTGCCAGCTACAGGATGGGGGCCAACGTCCTGACTTTC.

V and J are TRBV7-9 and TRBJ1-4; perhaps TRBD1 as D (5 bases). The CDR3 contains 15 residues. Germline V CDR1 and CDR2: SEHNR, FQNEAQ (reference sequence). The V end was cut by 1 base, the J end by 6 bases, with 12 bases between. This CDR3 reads CASSLGGGGYEKLFF. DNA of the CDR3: TGTGCCAGCAGCTTAGGCGGGGGTGGATATGAAAAACTGTTTTTT.

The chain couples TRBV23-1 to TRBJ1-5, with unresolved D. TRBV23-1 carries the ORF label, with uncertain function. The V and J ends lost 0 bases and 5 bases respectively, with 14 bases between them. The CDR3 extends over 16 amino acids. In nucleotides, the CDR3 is TGCGCCAGCAGTCAATCTAAGAGGGAGGGCGATCAGCCCCAGCATTTT. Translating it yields CASSQSKREGDQPQHF.

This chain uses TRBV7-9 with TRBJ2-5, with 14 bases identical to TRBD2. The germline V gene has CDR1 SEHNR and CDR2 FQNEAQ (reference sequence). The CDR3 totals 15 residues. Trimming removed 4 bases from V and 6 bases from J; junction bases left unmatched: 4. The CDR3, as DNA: TGTGCCAGCAGCTGGGGACTAGCGGGGGTAAAGACCCAGTACTTC. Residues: CASSWGLAGVKTQYF.

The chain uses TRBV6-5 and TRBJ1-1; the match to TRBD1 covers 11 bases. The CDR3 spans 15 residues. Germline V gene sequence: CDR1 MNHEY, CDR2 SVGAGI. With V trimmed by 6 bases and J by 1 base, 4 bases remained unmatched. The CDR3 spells CASRGQGAGNTEAFF. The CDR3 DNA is TGTGCCAGCAGAGGACAGGGGGCGGGGAACACTGAAGCTTTCTTT.

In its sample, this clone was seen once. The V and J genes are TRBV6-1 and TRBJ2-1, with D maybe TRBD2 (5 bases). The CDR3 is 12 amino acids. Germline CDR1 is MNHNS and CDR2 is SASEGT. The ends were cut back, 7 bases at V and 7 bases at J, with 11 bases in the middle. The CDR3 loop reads CASTRWENEQFF. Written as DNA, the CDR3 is TGTGCCAGCACCCGATGGGAGAATGAGCAGTTCTTC.

The CDR3 sequence is CASSHSTGTGRPDTQYF. The CDR3 region has the DNA TGCGCCAGCAGTCATAGCACCGGGACAGGGCGCCCAGATACGCAGTATTTT. The V call is TRBV5-1, the J call TRBJ2-3; 9 nucleotides line up with TRBD1. The CDR3 totals 17 residues. V dropped 5 bases and J dropped 4; count of bases not matched to a gene: 14. The germline CDR1 and CDR2 sequences are SGHRS and YFSETQ.

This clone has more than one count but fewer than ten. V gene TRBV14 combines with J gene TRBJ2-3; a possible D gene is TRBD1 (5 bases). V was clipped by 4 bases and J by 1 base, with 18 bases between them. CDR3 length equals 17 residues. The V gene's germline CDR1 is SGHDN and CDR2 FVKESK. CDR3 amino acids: CASSPDPPWGRTDTQYF. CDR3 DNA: TGTGCCAGCAGCCCAGACCCTCCGTGGGGCCGCACAGATACGCAGTATTTT. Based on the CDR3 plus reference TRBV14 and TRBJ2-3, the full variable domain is EAGVTQFPSHSVIEKGQTVTLRCDPISGHDNLYWYRRVMGKEIKFLLHFVKESKQDESGMPNNRFLAERTGGTYSTLKVQPAELEDSGVYFCASSPDPPWGRTDTQYFGPGTRLTVL.

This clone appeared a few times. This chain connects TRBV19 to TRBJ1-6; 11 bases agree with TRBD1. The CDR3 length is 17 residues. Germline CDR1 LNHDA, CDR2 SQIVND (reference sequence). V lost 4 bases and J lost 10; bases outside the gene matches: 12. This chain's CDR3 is CASSSGTGGIIKSPLHF. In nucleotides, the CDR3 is TGTGCCAGTAGTAGCGGGACAGGGGGTATCATTAAGTCACCCCTCCACTTT.

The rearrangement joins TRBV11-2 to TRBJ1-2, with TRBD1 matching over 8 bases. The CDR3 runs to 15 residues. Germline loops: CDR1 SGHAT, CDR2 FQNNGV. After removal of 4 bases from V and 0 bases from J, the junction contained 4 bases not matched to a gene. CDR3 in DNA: TGTGCCAGCAGCTCCCCAGGGGGCGCTAACTATGGCTACACCTTC. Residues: CASSSPGGANYGYTF.

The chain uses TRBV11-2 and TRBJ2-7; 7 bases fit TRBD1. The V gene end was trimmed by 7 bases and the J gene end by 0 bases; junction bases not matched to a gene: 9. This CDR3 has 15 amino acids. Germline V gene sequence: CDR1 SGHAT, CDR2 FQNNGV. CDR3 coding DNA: TGTGCCAGCAATCCGCCGGGACAGAACTCCTACGAGCAGTACTTC. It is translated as CASNPPGQNSYEQYF.

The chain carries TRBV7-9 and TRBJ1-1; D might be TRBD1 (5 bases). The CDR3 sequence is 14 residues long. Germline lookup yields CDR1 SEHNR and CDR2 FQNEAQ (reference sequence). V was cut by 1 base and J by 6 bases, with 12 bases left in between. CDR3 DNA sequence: TGTGCCAGCAGCTTAGATCAGGGCTCCCCTGAAGCTTTCTTT. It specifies CASSLDQGSPEAFF.

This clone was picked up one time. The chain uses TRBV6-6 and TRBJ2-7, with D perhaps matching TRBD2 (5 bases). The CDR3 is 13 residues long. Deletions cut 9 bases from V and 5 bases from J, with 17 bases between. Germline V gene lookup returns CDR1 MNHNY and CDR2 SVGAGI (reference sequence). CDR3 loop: CASLGWERNEQYF. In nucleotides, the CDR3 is TGTGCCAGTCTCGGGTGGGAGCGGAACGAGCAGTACTTC.

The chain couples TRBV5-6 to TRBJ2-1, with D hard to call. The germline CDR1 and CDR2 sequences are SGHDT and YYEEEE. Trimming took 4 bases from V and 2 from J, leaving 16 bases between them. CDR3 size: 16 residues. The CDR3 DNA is TGTGCCAGCAGCCCACCGCATAGTTTCACCTACAATGAGCAGTTCTTC. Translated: CASSPPHSFTYNEQFF. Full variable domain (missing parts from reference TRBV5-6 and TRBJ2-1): DAGVTQSPTHLIKTRGQQVTLRCSPKSGHDTVSWYQQALGQGPQFIFQYYEEEERQRGNFPDRFSGHQFPNYSSELNVNALLLGDSALYLCASSPPHSFTYNEQFFGPGTRLTVL.

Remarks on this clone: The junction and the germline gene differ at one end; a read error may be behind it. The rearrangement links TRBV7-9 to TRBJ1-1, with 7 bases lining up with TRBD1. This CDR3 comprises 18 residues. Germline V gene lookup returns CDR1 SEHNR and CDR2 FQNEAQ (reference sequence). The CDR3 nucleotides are TGTGCCAGCAACTTAACAGGGGATAAAGAGCCGTTGGACACTGAAGCTTTCTTT. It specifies CASNLTGDKEPLDTEAFF.

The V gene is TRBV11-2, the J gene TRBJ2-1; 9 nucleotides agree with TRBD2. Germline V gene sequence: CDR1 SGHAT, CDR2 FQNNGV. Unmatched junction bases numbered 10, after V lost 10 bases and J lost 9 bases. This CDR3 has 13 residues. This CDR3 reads CATRGGRSPEQFF. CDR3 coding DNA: TGTGCCACGCGGGGGGGCCGGTCCCCTGAGCAGTTCTTC.

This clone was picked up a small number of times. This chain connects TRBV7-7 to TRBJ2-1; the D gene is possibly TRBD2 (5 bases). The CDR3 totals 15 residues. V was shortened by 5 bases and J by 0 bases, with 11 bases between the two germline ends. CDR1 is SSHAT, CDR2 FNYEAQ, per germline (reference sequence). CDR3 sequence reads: CASSRSGSSYNEQFF. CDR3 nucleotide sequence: TGTGCCAGCAGCCGGAGCGGCAGCTCCTACAATGAGCAGTTCTTC.

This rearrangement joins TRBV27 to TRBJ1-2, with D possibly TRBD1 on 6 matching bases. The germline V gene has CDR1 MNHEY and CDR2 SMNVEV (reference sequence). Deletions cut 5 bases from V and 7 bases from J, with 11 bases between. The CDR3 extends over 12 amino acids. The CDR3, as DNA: TGTGCCAGCAGTACAGGGTCGGCTGGCTACACCTTC. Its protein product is CASSTGSAGYTF.

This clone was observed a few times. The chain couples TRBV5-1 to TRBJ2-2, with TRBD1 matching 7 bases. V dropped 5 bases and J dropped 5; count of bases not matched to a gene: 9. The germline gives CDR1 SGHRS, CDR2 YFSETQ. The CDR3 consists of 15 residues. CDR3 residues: CASSFDRVGTGELFF. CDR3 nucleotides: TGCGCCAGCAGTTTTGACAGGGTCGGAACCGGGGAGCTGTTTTTT.

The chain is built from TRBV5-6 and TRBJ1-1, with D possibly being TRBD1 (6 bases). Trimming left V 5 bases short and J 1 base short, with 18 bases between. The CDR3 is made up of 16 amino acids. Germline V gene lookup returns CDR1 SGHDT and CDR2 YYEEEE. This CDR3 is CASSGGGGRRNTEAFF. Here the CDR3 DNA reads TGTGCCAGCAGTGGGGGAGGGGGGAGGAGGAACACTGAAGCTTTCTTT.

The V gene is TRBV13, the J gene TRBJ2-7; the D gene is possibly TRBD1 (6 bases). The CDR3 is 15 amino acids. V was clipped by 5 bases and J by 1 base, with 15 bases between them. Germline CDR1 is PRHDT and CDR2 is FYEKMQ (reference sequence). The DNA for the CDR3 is TGTGCCAGCAGCCCCTTGGGTGGGACATCCTACGAGCAGTACTTC. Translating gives CASSPLGGTSYEQYF.

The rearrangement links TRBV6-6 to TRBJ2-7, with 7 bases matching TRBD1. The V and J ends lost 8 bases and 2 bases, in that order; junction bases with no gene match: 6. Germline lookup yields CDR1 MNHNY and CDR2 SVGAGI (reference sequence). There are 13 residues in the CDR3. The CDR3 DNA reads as TGTGCCAGCGCAGGGGACAGCCCCTACGAGCAGTACTTC. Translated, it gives CASAGDSPYEQYF.